The 25 T cell receptor beta chains presented below share a single source sample, sequenced in a study of siplizumab effects on memory and regulatory T cells. The data were produced by immunoSEQ multiplex PCR, yet TCRdb's version contains in-frame clones alone and is incomplete. The repertoire holds 90,000 to 140,000 clones, with more than 85% as singletons. Material: CD4+ T cells sorted from blood. These receptors originate from a human donor in good health.

This clone appeared a single time. The J gene is TRBJ2-2, the V gene TRBV19, with 7 positions matching TRBD2. Per germline, CDR1 LNHDA and CDR2 SQIVND (reference sequence). V trimming: 9 bases; J trimming: 0 bases; junction bases outside the gene matches: 7. The CDR3 has 15 residues. The CDR3 protein is CASCPAGANTGELFF. For the CDR3, the DNA is TGTGCCAGCTGTCCCGCGGGAGCGAACACCGGGGAGCTGTTTTTT.

The CDR3 sequence: CASSLLRQENAMTEQFF. The CDR3 DNA follows: TGTGCCAGCAGCTTGCTTCGACAGGAGAATGCCATGACTGAGCAGTTCTTC. V gene TRBV5-6 combines with J gene TRBJ2-1; tentatively, D is TRBD1 (6 bases). Germline CDR1 and CDR2: SGHDT and YYEEEE. The CDR3 contains 17 residues. V was cut by 1 base and J by 9 bases, with 23 bases left in between.

The chain combines TRBV19 with TRBJ2-1, with TRBD1 matching over 7 bases. Germline assignment: CDR1 LNHDA and CDR2 SQIVND (reference sequence). Unmatched junction bases numbered 6, after V lost 10 bases and J lost 0 bases. The CDR3 is 14 residues long. DNA of the CDR3: TGTGCCACCCGGAACAGGGGCTCCTACAATGAGCAGTTCTTC. It specifies CATRNRGSYNEQFF.

This chain connects TRBV2 to TRBJ2-7; tentative D call: TRBD1 (5 bases). This CDR3 spans 13 amino acids. V was shortened by 5 bases and J by 3 bases, with 11 bases between the two germline ends. The germline V gene encodes CDR1 SNHLY and CDR2 FYNNEI. DNA for the CDR3: TGTGCCAGCAGTTTAGGGCAGGGCTACGAGCAGTACTTC. This sequence encodes CASSLGQGYEQYF.

The sample holds one count of this clone. The chain carries TRBV4-1 and TRBJ2-5; unclear D gene. Germline V gene data show CDR1 as MGHRA and CDR2 as YSYEKL. The V end lost 0 bases, the J end lost 7 bases, and 9 bases lay between the germline ends. This CDR3 is 13 amino acids long. DNA of the CDR3: TGCGCCAGCAGCCAAGAGGAAGTCGGGACCCAGTACTTC. Protein product: CASSQEEVGTQYF.

The chain uses TRBV6-1 and TRBJ2-7; D is tentatively TRBD1 or TRBD2 (5 bases each). This CDR3 is built from 13 residues. Trimming shortened V by 6 bases and J by 2 bases, and 11 bases separated the two germline ends. The germline V gene has CDR1 MNHNS and CDR2 SASEGT. The CDR3 loop reads CASRRDGAYEQYF. The DNA of the CDR3 is TGTGCCAGCAGGAGGGACGGGGCCTACGAGCAGTACTTC.

This clone was seen once. The chain uses TRBV5-4 and TRBJ2-1; tentatively, D is TRBD1 or TRBD2 (6 bases each). The CDR3 length is 17 residues. The germline CDR1 and CDR2 sequences are SGHNT and YYREEE (reference sequence). Trimming removed 4 bases at V and 0 bases at J, with 17 bases between. As DNA, the CDR3 is TGTGCCAGCAGCCCGATGGGGGGCCAGGCCTCCTACAATGAGCAGTTCTTC. Protein product: CASSPMGGQASYNEQFF.

V usage is TRBV7-9 and J usage is TRBJ2-1; unclear D gene. This CDR3 is 14 amino acids long. Germline V gene data show CDR1 as SEHNR and CDR2 as FQNEAQ (reference sequence). V was pared by 4 bases and J by 7 bases, with 14 bases between. The CDR3 region is CASSYGYTVNEQFF. The CDR3 coding sequence is TGTGCCAGCAGCTACGGCTACACGGTGAATGAGCAGTTCTTC.

The rearrangement uses TRBV4-2 and TRBJ1-6; D not resolved. This CDR3 region has 16 residues. Trimming took off 0 bases at V and 10 bases at J, with 16 bases between the two ends. Germline V gives CDR1 LGHNA, CDR2 YNFKEQ. CDR3 bases: TGTGCCAGCAGCCAAGAAGATCGTCAGCCCCACTCACCCCTCCACTTT. Translating gives CASSQEDRQPHSPLHF.

CDR3 region: CASSLIAARHNEQFF. DNA of the CDR3: TGTGCCAGCAGCTTAATAGCGGCCAGACACAATGAGCAGTTCTTC. The rearrangement joins TRBV7-3 to TRBJ2-1, with TRBD2 as a possible D gene (6 bases). The V end was cut by 1 base, the J end by 5 bases, with 12 bases between. There are 15 residues in the CDR3. Germline CDR1 SGHTA, CDR2 FQGTGA. Looking up the rest from reference TRBV7-3 and TRBJ2-1 gives the full variable domain: GAGVSQTPSNKVTEKGKYVELRCDPISGHTALYWYRQSLGQGPEFLIYFQGTGAADDSGLPNDRFFAVRPEGSVSTLKIQRTERGDSAVYLCASSLIAARHNEQFFGPGTRLTVL.

This chain connects TRBV7-9 to TRBJ2-7, with 7 bases lining up with TRBD1. V shed 5 bases and J 3 bases; nucleotides not matched to a gene: 4. The CDR3 sequence is 13 residues long. The germline CDR1 and CDR2 sequences are SEHNR and FQNEAQ (reference sequence). The CDR3 region has the DNA TGTGCCAGCAGCGCTAGACAGGGCTACGAGCAGTACTTC. This translates into CASSARQGYEQYF.

This sequence joins TRBV4-1 and TRBJ1-4; D perhaps matches TRBD1 (5 bases). CDR1 is MGHRA, CDR2 YSYEKL, per germline. The CDR3 has 15 residues. The germline V and J ends were trimmed by 0 bases and 8 bases, with 13 bases remaining between them. CDR3: CASSQDSWGLEKLFF. CDR3 DNA sequence: TGCGCCAGCAGCCAAGACTCATGGGGCCTGGAAAAACTGTTTTTT.

This clone was detected only once. V usage is TRBV11-1 and J usage is TRBJ1-1; D is undetermined. CDR3 length: 13 amino acids. Germline V gene data show CDR1 as SGHAT and CDR2 as FQDESV (reference sequence). Deletions cut 5 bases from V and 0 bases from J, with 7 bases between. The CDR3 here is CASSLIMNTEAFF. The CDR3 DNA reads as TGTGCCAGCAGCCTAATCATGAACACTGAAGCTTTCTTT.

The chain has TRBV30 and TRBJ2-7; either TRBD1 or TRBD2 may supply D (5 bases each). The CDR3 covers 13 residues. Between the trimmed V and J ends, which lost 1 base and 3 bases, there was a span of 10 bases. Per germline, CDR1 GTSNPN and CDR2 SVGIG (reference sequence). The CDR3 here is CAWSGDGYYEQYF. Written as DNA, the CDR3 is TGTGCCTGGAGTGGGGACGGATACTACGAGCAGTACTTC.

The J gene is TRBJ1-3, the V gene TRBV7-8, with D possibly TRBD1 on 6 matching bases. Germline V gene lookup returns CDR1 SGHVS and CDR2 FQNEAQ. The CDR3 consists of 18 residues. Trimming removed 1 base from V and 1 base from J, with 17 bases in between. CDR3 residues: CASSLEPLDSRSGNTIYF. CDR3 DNA sequence: TGTGCCAGCAGCTTAGAGCCCTTGGACAGCCGATCTGGAAACACCATATATTTT.

This chain uses TRBV5-4 with TRBJ2-2; D is unresolved. This CDR3 comprises 14 residues. Per the germline V gene, CDR1 is SGHNT and CDR2 is YYREEE (reference sequence). Trimming left V 2 bases short and J 4 bases short, with 9 bases between. CDR3 amino acids: CASSFDFITGELFF. CDR3 sequence (DNA): TGTGCCAGCAGCTTCGACTTCATCACCGGGGAGCTGTTTTTT.

This clone was observed a single time. The chain joins TRBV11-1 to TRBJ1-1; weak D call: TRBD1 (5 bases). The germline gives CDR1 SGHAT, CDR2 FQDESV (reference sequence). This CDR3 has 18 amino acids. V lost 4 bases to trimming and J lost 4 bases, with 25 bases between them. The CDR3 loop reads CASSSPKERQSSGTEAFF. CDR3 sequence (DNA): TGTGCCAGCAGCTCCCCCAAAGAGAGACAGTCTAGCGGCACTGAAGCTTTCTTT.

The rearrangement uses TRBV19 and TRBJ1-2; 9 bases are shared with TRBD1. J lost 5 bases, V lost 1 base, and 2 bases had no gene match. The germline CDR1 and CDR2 sequences are LNHDA and SQIVND (reference sequence). The CDR3 consists of 14 residues. This CDR3 is CASSIAGQGYGYTF. DNA for the CDR3: TGTGCCAGTAGTATAGCTGGACAGGGGTATGGCTACACCTTC.

The J gene is TRBJ1-2, the V gene TRBV14, with TRBD1 matching 9 bases. V lost 5 bases to trimming and J lost 5 bases; unmatched junction nucleotides: 6. Germline CDR1 SGHDN, CDR2 FVKESK. The CDR3 has 14 residues. CDR3: CASSKQGARYGYTF. As DNA, the CDR3 is TGTGCCAGCAGCAAACAGGGGGCGCGGTATGGCTACACCTTC.

The gene calls are TRBV18 and TRBJ1-1, with D possibly TRBD1 on 5 matching bases. CDR1 and CDR2 (germline): KGHSH, LQKENI. The V gene lost 2 bases and the J gene lost 1 base, with 14 bases spanning the gap. This CDR3 is 16 amino acids long. The CDR3 here is CASSPNPGRENTEAFF. Here the CDR3 DNA reads TGTGCCAGCTCACCAAACCCGGGACGGGAGAACACTGAAGCTTTCTTT.

The V gene is TRBV5-4, the J gene TRBJ1-5; D not certain. Trimming stripped 0 bases from V and 5 bases from J, with 12 bases between. The length of the CDR3 is 15 residues. The V gene's germline CDR1 is SGHNT and CDR2 YYREEE (reference sequence). The CDR3 DNA follows: TGTGCCAGCAGCTTGGATGGGAAGAGGGATCAGCCCCAGCATTTT. It codes for CASSLDGKRDQPQHF.

With respect to this clone: The sample has other DNA sequences that encode this CDR3 too. V is TRBV6-5 and J is TRBJ2-5, with 12 bases aligning to TRBD2. The CDR3 spans 15 residues. The germline gives CDR1 MNHEY, CDR2 SVGAGI. Unmatched junction bases numbered 3, after V lost 4 bases and J lost 3 bases. Here the CDR3 DNA reads TGTGCCAGCAGTTCCGGACTAGCGGGAAAAGAGACCCAGTACTTC. Amino acid sequence: CASSSGLAGKETQYF.

The chain links TRBV30 to TRBJ1-1; 9 nucleotides align to TRBD1. Germline lookup yields CDR1 GTSNPN and CDR2 SVGIG (reference sequence). The V segment lost 5 bases and the J segment 5 bases; nucleotides outside the gene matches: 3. This CDR3 is 12 amino acids long. The CDR3 sequence is CAWGQGFTEAFF. CDR3 sequence (DNA): TGTGCCTGGGGACAGGGGTTTACTGAAGCTTTCTTT.

The chain combines TRBV5-6 with TRBJ1-1; D perhaps matches TRBD1 (6 bases). The V gene lost 1 base and the J gene lost 0 bases, with 16 bases spanning the gap. The length of the CDR3 is 17 residues. CDR1 and CDR2 (germline): SGHDT, YYEEEE. The DNA of the CDR3 is TGTGCCAGCAGCTTGTACGCGTCGCAGGGGATGAACACTGAAGCTTTCTTT. It codes for CASSLYASQGMNTEAFF. Drawing the rest from reference TRBV5-6 and TRBJ1-1, the complete variable domain is DAGVTQSPTHLIKTRGQQVTLRCSPKSGHDTVSWYQQALGQGPQFIFQYYEEEERQRGNFPDRFSGHQFPNYSSELNVNALLLGDSALYLCASSLYASQGMNTEAFFGQGTRLTVV.

The chain couples TRBV10-1 to TRBJ2-7; TRBD2 matches 13 bases. Germline values: CDR1 WNHNN, CDR2 SYGVQD (reference sequence). The length of the CDR3 is 17 residues. V shed 0 bases and J 4 bases; nucleotides not matched to a gene: 6. CDR3 sequence: CASSESPLAGGPYEQYF. The CDR3 DNA reads as TGCGCCAGCAGTGAGTCCCCACTAGCGGGAGGGCCATACGAGCAGTACTTC.